The next 23 T cell receptor beta chains were all read from a single sample in a study of cytomegalovirus exposure and HLA in healthy donors. Primers: 60 Vbeta forward and 13 Jbeta reverse. Produced via immunoSEQ multiplex PCR; TCRdb's table is partial and in-frame only. The table has under 200,000 clones, roughly 85% seen once. The sample consisted of PBMCs. The receptor source for this set is a young man in good health and CMV-seronegative.

This clone turned up a few times. This CDR3 is CASSLAGGTGSLGKLFF. The DNA of the CDR3 is TGCGCCAGCAGCTTGGCCGGAGGGACAGGGTCTTTGGGGAAACTGTTTTTT. The gene calls are TRBV5-1 and TRBJ1-4, with TRBD1 matching 9 bases. The CDR3 covers 17 residues. Germline V gene sequence: CDR1 SGHRS, CDR2 YFSETQ. V lost 0 bases and J lost 11; bases outside the gene matches: 14.

This chain joins TRBV28 and TRBJ2-1, with TRBD1 matching over 8 bases. Germline lookup yields CDR1 MDHEN and CDR2 SYDVKM. J was trimmed by 4 bases and V by 6 bases; bases with no gene match: 17. The CDR3 totals 18 residues. The CDR3: CASRTDRVTGETYNEQFF. CDR3 nucleotides: TGTGCCAGCAGGACCGATCGGGTGACAGGGGAGACTTACAATGAGCAGTTCTTC.

This chain connects TRBV10-1 to TRBJ2-5; 10 bases align to TRBD2. The J segment lost 2 bases and the V segment lost 6 bases, leaving 15 bases of the junction unmatched. CDR1 and CDR2 (germline): WNHNN, SYGVQD (reference sequence). The CDR3 contains 18 residues. The CDR3 protein is CASSTYPGASGSQETQYF. For the CDR3, the DNA is TGCGCCAGCAGCACGTACCCGGGGGCTAGCGGGAGTCAAGAGACCCAGTACTTC.

J is TRBJ2-7 and V is TRBV11-1, with a weak D call TRBD2 (6 bases). The V end was cut by 0 bases, the J end by 1 base, with 10 bases between. Germline values: CDR1 SGHAT, CDR2 FQDESV (reference sequence). This CDR3 is 15 amino acids long. The CDR3 reads CASSLAGSPSYEQYF. CDR3 nucleotides: TGTGCCAGCAGCTTAGCCGGGAGTCCGTCCTACGAGCAGTACTTC.

This chain's CDR3 is CATLRQPNTDTQYF. For the CDR3, the DNA is TGTGCCACCCTGAGACAGCCGAACACAGATACGCAGTATTTT. The rearrangement joins TRBV2 to TRBJ2-3; maybe TRBD1 (5 bases). Trimming removed 10 bases at V and 2 bases at J, with 16 bases between. This CDR3 spans 14 amino acids. CDR1 is SNHLY and CDR2 is FYNNEI in the germline V gene.

The chain has TRBV7-6 and TRBJ2-7; 8 nucleotides line up with TRBD1. Germline CDR1 is SGHVS and CDR2 is FNYEAQ. J gave up 5 bases and V 5 bases, and 11 bases lay outside the gene matches. The CDR3 covers 15 residues. This CDR3 is CASSEETGDAHEQYF. Here the CDR3 DNA reads TGTGCCAGCAGCGAAGAGACAGGGGACGCCCACGAGCAGTACTTC.

The J gene is TRBJ2-7, the V gene TRBV4-1, with 7 bases lining up with TRBD1. The CDR3 contains 14 residues. Germline CDR1 reads MGHRA; CDR2 reads YSYEKL. Losses at the gene ends were 4 bases for V and 0 bases for J; bases not matched to a gene: 3. Here the CDR3 reads CASSPGQDSYEQYF. DNA for the CDR3: TGCGCCAGCAGCCCAGGACAGGACTCCTACGAGCAGTACTTC.

V and J are TRBV5-1 and TRBJ2-3, with 9 bases identical to TRBD2. Germline V gene data show CDR1 as SGHRS and CDR2 as YFSETQ. Losses at the gene ends were 4 bases for V and 0 bases for J; bases not matched to a gene: 3. The CDR3 totals 15 residues. CDR3 in amino acids: CASSISGGSTDTQYF. CDR3 DNA sequence: TGCGCCAGCAGCATTAGCGGGGGTAGCACAGATACGCAGTATTTT.

This clone was seen only a few times. The chain employs TRBV5-1 and TRBJ2-2, with TRBD1 as a possible D gene (5 bases). V lost 1 base to trimming and J lost 1 base, with 11 bases between them. Germline V lookup: CDR1 SGHRS, CDR2 YFSETQ. The CDR3 loop spans 16 amino acids. The CDR3 is CASSLPRQGNTGELFF. In DNA form, the CDR3 reads TGCGCCAGCAGCTTGCCCCGGCAGGGGAACACCGGGGAGCTGTTTTTT. The full variable domain, rest sourced from reference TRBV5-1 and TRBJ2-2, is KAGVTQTPRYLIKTRGQQVTLSCSPISGHRSVSWYQQTPGQGLQFLFEYFSETQRNKGNFPGRFSGRQFSNSRSEMNVSTLELGDSALYLCASSLPRQGNTGELFFGEGSRLTVL.

As to this clone: The junction and the germline gene differ at one end; a read error may be behind it. The genes are TRBV7-9 and TRBJ1-5; TRBD1 matches at 7 bases. CDR3 length equals 14 residues. Germline assignment: CDR1 SEHNR and CDR2 FQNEAQ (reference sequence). The CDR3 loop reads CSSSHGQEGQPQHF. The CDR3 DNA is TGTTCCAGCAGCCACGGACAGGAGGGCCAGCCCCAGCATTTT.

The chain has TRBV7-9 and TRBJ2-7, with D perhaps matching TRBD2 (5 bases). V was cut by 4 bases and J by 5 bases, with 9 bases left in between. Germline loops: CDR1 SEHNR, CDR2 FQNEAQ (reference sequence). The CDR3 sequence is 12 residues long. The CDR3 is CASSSVGDEQYF. The DNA for the CDR3 is TGTGCCAGCAGCTCTGTCGGGGACGAGCAGTACTTC.

This clone was observed a single time. This chain uses TRBV4-1 with TRBJ2-5; tentatively, D is TRBD1 (6 bases). The CDR3 is 17 amino acids. In germline, CDR1 is MGHRA, CDR2 YSYEKL. The V and J ends lost 4 bases and 2 bases respectively, with 20 bases between them. CDR3 DNA sequence: TGCGCCAGCAGCCCCCTACCCGGACAGAGCCTTCAAGAGACCCAGTACTTC. It yields the protein CASSPLPGQSLQETQYF.

The genes are TRBV10-3 and TRBJ2-7; weak D call: TRBD1 (5 bases). The CDR3 is 15 amino acids. V was shortened by 2 bases and J by 2 bases, with 13 bases between the two germline ends. CDR1 is ENHRY, CDR2 SYGVKD, per germline. The CDR3 sequence is CAISEVGDFAYEQYF. The CDR3 DNA reads TGTGCCATCAGTGAGGTAGGGGATTTTGCCTACGAGCAGTACTTC.

In its sample, this clone was seen a few times. This sequence joins TRBV5-6 and TRBJ1-2, with 8 bases that match TRBD1. Germline V gene sequence: CDR1 SGHDT, CDR2 YYEEEE. The CDR3 runs to 14 residues. V lost 2 bases and J lost 4; bases outside the gene matches: 4. The CDR3 reads CASSFGQGRYGYTF. DNA for the CDR3: TGTGCCAGCAGCTTTGGACAGGGACGCTATGGCTACACCTTC.

This chain connects TRBV2 to TRBJ2-3, with 12 bases fitting TRBD2. V shed 8 bases and J 7 bases; nucleotides not matched to a gene: 10. Germline assignment: CDR1 SNHLY and CDR2 FYNNEI. The CDR3 length is 15 residues. Here the CDR3 reads CASGLTSGSGNTQYF. The CDR3 nucleotides are TGTGCCAGCGGCCTGACTAGCGGGAGTGGGAATACGCAGTATTTT.

The chain combines TRBV7-3 with TRBJ2-1; 8 bases match TRBD2. V was clipped by 2 bases and J by 1 base; unmatched bases: 4. This CDR3 has 16 amino acids. Germline V gene sequence: CDR1 SGHTA, CDR2 FQGTGA. CDR3 DNA sequence: TGTGCCAGCAGCTTAGCGGGAGGCCTTTCCTACAATGAGCAGTTCTTC. It specifies CASSLAGGLSYNEQFF.

The rearrangement links TRBV19 to TRBJ2-2, with 12 bases that match TRBD2. Germline CDR1 LNHDA, CDR2 SQIVND (reference sequence). V gave up 7 bases and J gave up 5 bases; unmatched junction bases: 5. CDR3 length: 15 amino acids. In nucleotides, the CDR3 is TGTGCCAGTACTTCCGGACTAGCGGGAACCGGGGAGCTGTTTTTT. Translating gives CASTSGLAGTGELFF.

The chain recombines TRBV6-5 with TRBJ2-7, with D perhaps TRBD2 (6 bases). The CDR3 covers 13 residues. Germline values: CDR1 MNHEY, CDR2 SVGAGI. Trimming took 5 bases from V and 5 from J, leaving 13 bases between them. The CDR3 spells CASSRWRVDEQYF. CDR3 in DNA: TGTGCCAGCAGTCGTTGGAGGGTGGACGAGCAGTACTTC.

This chain links TRBV7-3 with TRBJ2-7; 7 nucleotides match TRBD1. From germline, CDR1 is SGHTA and CDR2 FQGTGA. The CDR3 sequence is 13 residues long. With V trimmed by 3 bases and J by 6 bases, 5 bases remained unmatched. The CDR3 coding sequence is TGTGCCAGCAGCTTGACAGGGACCGGCGAGCAGTACTTC. Translated: CASSLTGTGEQYF.

The V gene is TRBV7-3, the J gene TRBJ2-1, with D possibly being TRBD1 (6 bases). Germline V gene lookup returns CDR1 SGHTA and CDR2 FQGTGA. There are 15 residues in the CDR3. V was trimmed by 5 bases and J by 5 bases, leaving 16 bases between them. The CDR3 coding sequence is TGTGCCAGCAGCACCACAGGGCCAAATAACAATGAGCAGTTCTTC. Encoded protein: CASSTTGPNNNEQFF.

The rearrangement joins TRBV7-6 to TRBJ1-5; possibly TRBD1 for D (5 bases). V was trimmed by 2 bases and J by 4 bases, leaving 6 bases between them. Germline V lookup: CDR1 SGHVS, CDR2 FNYEAQ. This CDR3 region has 13 residues. CDR3 residues: CASSLQGNQPQHF. As DNA, the CDR3 is TGTGCCAGCAGCTTACAGGGAAATCAGCCCCAGCATTTT.

The chain has TRBV10-1 and TRBJ2-7; TRBD2 is a possible D gene (6 bases). CDR3 length: 13 residues. V dropped 3 bases and J dropped 1 base, with 7 bases sitting between them. The germline gives CDR1 WNHNN, CDR2 SYGVQD (reference sequence). The CDR3: CASSDGGSYEQYF. CDR3 nucleotides: TGCGCCAGCAGTGACGGGGGTTCCTACGAGCAGTACTTC.

This clone occurred a few times. The CDR3 region has the DNA TGTGCCAGCAGCCCCGGACAGGGCTTTGGGGCCAACGTCCTGACTTTC. Amino acids: CASSPGQGFGANVLTF. This rearrangement joins TRBV7-2 to TRBJ2-6, with 8 bases aligning to TRBD1. The germline CDR1 and CDR2 sequences are SGHTA and FQGNSA. The junction had 6 bases not matched to a gene; V was cut back by 5 bases and J by 3 bases. This CDR3 region has 16 residues.